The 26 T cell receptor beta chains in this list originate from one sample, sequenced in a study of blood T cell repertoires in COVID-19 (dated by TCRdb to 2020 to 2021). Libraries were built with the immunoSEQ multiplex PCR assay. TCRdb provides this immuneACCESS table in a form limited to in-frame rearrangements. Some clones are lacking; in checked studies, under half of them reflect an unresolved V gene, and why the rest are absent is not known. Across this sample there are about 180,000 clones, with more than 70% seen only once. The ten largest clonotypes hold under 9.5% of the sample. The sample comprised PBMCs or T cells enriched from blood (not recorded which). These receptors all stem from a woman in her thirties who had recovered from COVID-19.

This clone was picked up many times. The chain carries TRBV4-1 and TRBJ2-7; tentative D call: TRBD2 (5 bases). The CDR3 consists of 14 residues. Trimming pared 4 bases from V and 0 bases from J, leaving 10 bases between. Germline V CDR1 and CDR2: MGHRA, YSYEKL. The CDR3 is CASSPSGSSYEQYF. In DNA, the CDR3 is TGCGCCAGCAGCCCCTCGGGGAGCTCCTACGAGCAGTACTTC.

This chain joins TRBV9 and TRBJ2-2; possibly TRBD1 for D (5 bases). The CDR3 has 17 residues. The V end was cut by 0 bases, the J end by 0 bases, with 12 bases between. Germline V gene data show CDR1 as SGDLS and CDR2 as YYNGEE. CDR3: CASSVERHRTNTGELFF. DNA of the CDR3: TGTGCCAGCAGCGTAGAGAGGCACAGGACGAACACCGGGGAGCTGTTTTTT. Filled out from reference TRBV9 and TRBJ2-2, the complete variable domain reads DSGVTQTPKHLITATGQRVTLRCSPRSGDLSVYWYQQSLDQGLQFLIQYYNGEERAKGNILERFSAQQFPDLHSELNLSSLELGDSALYFCASSVERHRTNTGELFFGEGSRLTVL.

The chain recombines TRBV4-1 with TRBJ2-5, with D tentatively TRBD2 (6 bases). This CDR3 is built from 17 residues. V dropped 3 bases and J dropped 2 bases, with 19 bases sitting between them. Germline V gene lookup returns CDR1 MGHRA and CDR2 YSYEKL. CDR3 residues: CASSQHQGGAEQETQYF. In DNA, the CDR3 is TGCGCCAGCAGCCAGCACCAGGGCGGGGCCGAACAAGAGACCCAGTACTTC.

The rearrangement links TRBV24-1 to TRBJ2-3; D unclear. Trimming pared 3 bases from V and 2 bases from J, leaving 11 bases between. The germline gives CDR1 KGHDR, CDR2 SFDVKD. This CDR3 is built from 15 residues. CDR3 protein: CATSDPAKLTDTQYF. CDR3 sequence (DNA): TGTGCCACCAGTGATCCTGCCAAACTCACAGATACGCAGTATTTT.

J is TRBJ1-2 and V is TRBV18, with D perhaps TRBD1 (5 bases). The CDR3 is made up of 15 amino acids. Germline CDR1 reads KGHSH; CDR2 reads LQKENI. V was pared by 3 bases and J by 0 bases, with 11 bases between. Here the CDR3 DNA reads TGTGCCAGCTCACCCGTAGCACAGGCTAACTATGGCTACACCTTC. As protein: CASSPVAQANYGYTF. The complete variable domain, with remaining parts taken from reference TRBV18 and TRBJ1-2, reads NAGVMQNPRHLVRRRGQEARLRCSPMKGHSHVYWYRQLPEEGLKFMVYLQKENIIDESGMPKERFSAEFPKEGPSILRIQQVVRGDSAAYFCASSPVAQANYGYTFGSGTRLTVV.

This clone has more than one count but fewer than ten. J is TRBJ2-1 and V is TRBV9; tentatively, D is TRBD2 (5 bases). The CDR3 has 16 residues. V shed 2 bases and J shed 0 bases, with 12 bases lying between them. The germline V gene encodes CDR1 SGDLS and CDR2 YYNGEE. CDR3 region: CASSVGRASSYNEQFF. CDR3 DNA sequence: TGTGCCAGCAGCGTCGGGCGGGCAAGCTCCTACAATGAGCAGTTCTTC.

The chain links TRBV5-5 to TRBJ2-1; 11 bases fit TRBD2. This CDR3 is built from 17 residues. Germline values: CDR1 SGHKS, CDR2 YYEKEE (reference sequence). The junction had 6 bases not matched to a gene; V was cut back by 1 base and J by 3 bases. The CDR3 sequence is CASSLFDSGRDYNEQFF. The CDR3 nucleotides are TGTGCCAGCAGCTTGTTTGATAGCGGGAGGGACTACAATGAGCAGTTCTTC. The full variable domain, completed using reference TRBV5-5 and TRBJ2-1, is DAGVTQSPTHLIKTRGQQVTLRCSPISGHKSVSWYQQVLGQGPQFIFQYYEKEERGRGNFPDRFSARQFPNYSSELNVNALLLGDSALYLCASSLFDSGRDYNEQFFGPGTRLTVL.

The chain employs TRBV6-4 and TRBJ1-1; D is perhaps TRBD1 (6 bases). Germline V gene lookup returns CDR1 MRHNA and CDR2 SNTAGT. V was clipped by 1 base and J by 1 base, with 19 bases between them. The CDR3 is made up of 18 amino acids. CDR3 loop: CASSDLTGSKEGNTEAFF. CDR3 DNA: TGTGCCAGCAGTGACTTGACAGGATCTAAAGAGGGGAACACTGAAGCTTTCTTT.

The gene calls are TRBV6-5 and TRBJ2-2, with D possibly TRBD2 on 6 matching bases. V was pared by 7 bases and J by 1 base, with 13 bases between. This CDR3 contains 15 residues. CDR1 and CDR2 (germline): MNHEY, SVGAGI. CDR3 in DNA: TGTGCCAGCACCCCCGGGAGCCAGAACACCGGGGAGCTGTTTTTT. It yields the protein CASTPGSQNTGELFF.

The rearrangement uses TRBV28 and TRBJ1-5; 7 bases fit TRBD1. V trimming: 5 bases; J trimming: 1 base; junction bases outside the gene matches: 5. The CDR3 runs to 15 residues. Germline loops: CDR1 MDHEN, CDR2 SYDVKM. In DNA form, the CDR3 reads TGTGCCAGCAGTCTCGGGACAGTAAGCAATCAGCCCCAGCATTTT. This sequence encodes CASSLGTVSNQPQHF.

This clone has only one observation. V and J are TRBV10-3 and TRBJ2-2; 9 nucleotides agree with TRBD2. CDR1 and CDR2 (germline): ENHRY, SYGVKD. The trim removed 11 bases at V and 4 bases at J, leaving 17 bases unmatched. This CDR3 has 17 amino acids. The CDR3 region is CASRVEASGMGTGELFF. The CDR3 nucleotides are TGTGCCTCCCGGGTCGAGGCTAGCGGGATGGGCACCGGGGAGCTGTTTTTT.

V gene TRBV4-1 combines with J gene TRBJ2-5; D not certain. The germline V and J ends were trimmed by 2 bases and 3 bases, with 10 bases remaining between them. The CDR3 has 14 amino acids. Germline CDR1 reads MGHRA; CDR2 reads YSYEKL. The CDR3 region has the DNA TGCGCCAGCAGCCAATTAGGCGGTGAAGAGACCCAGTACTTC. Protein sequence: CASSQLGGEETQYF.

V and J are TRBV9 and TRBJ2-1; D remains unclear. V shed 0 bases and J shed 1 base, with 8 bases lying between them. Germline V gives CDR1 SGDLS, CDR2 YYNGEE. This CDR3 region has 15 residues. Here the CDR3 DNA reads TGTGCCAGCAGCGTAGGTTTAGTGTCCTACAATGAGCAGTTCTTC. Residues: CASSVGLVSYNEQFF.

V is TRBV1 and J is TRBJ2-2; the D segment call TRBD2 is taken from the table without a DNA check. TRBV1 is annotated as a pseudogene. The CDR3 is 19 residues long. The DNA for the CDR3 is TGCACCAGCAGCCAAGAGGAGCGACTAGCGGGACTGACACGGTGGGAGCTGTTTTTT. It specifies CTSSQEERLAGLTRWELFF.

The CDR3 bases are TGTGCCAGCAGCCTCACTTACGAGCAGTACTTC. Encoded protein: CASSLTYEQYF. The V and J genes are TRBV12-3 or TRBV12-4 and TRBJ2-7; D is uncertain. The V end was cut by 6 bases, the J end by 4 bases, with 7 bases between. This CDR3 spans 11 amino acids.

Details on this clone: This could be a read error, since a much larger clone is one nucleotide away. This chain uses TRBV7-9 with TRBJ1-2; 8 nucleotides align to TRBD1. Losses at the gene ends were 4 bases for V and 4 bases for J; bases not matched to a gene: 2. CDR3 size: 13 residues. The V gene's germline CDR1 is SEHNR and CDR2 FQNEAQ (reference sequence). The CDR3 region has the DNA TGTGCCAGCAGCTCCGGACAGGGCTATGGCTACACCTTC. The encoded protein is CASSSGQGYGYTF. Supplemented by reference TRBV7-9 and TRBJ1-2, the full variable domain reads DTGVSQNPRHKITKRGQNVTFRCDPISEHNRLYWYRQTLGQGPEFLTYFQNEAQLEKSRLLSDRFSAERPKGSFSTLEIQRTEQGDSAMYLCASSSGQGYGYTFGSGTRLTVV.

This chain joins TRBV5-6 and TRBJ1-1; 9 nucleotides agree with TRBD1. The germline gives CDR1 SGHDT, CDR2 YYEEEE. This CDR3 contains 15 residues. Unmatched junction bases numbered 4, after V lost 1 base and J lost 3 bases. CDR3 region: CASSLRTGVDTEAFF. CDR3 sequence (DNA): TGTGCCAGCAGCTTGCGGACAGGGGTGGACACTGAAGCTTTCTTT.

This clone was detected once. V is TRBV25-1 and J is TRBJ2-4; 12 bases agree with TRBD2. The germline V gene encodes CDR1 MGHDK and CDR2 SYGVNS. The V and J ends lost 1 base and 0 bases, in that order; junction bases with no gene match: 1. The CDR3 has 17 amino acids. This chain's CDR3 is CASSEWGLAGAKNIQYF. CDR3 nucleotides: TGTGCCAGCAGTGAATGGGGACTAGCGGGAGCCAAAAACATTCAGTACTTC.

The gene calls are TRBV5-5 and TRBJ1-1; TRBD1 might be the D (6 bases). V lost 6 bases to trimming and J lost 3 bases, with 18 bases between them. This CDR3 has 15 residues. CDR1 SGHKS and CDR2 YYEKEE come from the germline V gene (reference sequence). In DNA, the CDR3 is TGTGCCAGCAACCAAAACTACAGGGTGGACACTGAAGCTTTCTTT. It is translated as CASNQNYRVDTEAFF.

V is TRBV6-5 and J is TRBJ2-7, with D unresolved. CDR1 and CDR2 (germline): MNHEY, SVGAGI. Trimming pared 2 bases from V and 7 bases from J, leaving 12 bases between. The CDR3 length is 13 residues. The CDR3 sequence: CASSYGAHGEQYF. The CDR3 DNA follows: TGTGCCAGCAGTTACGGAGCACACGGGGAGCAGTACTTC.

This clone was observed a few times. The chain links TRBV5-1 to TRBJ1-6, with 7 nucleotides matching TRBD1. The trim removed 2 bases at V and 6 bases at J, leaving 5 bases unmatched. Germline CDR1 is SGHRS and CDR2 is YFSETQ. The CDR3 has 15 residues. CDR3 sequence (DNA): TGCGCCAGCAGCTTCGGGACAGAAGTTAATTCACCCCTCCACTTT. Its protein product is CASSFGTEVNSPLHF.

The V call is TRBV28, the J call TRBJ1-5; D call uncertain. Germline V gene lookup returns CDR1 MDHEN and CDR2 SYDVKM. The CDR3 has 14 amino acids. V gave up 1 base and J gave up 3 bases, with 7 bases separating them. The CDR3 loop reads CASSLSQYNQPQHF. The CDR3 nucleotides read TGTGCCAGCAGTTTATCGCAGTACAATCAGCCCCAGCATTTT.

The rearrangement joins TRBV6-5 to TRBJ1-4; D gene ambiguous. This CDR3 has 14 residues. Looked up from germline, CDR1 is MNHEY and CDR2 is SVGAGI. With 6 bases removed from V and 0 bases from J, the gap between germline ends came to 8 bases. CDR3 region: CASRRVATNEKLFF. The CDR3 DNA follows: TGTGCCAGCAGGAGGGTTGCAACTAATGAAAAACTGTTTTTT.

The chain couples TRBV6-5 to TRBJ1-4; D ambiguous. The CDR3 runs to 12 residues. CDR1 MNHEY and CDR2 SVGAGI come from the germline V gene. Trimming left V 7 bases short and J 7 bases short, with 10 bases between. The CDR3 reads CASKTKGEKLFF. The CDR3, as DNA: TGTGCCAGCAAGACTAAGGGTGAAAAACTGTTTTTT.

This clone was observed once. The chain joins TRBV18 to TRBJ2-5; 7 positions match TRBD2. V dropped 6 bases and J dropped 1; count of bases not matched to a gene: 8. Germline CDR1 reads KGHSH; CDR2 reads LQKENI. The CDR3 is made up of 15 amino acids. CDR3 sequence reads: CASSHAASGQETQYF. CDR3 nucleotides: TGTGCCAGCTCCCATGCTGCTAGCGGCCAAGAGACCCAGTACTTC.

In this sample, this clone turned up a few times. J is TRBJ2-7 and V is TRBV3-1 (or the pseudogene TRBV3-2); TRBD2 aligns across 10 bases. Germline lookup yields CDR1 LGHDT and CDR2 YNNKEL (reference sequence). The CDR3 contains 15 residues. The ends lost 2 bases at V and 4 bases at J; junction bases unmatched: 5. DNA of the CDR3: TGTGCCAGCAGCCAACCTAGCGGGAGAGTTTACGAGCAGTACTTC. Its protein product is CASSQPSGRVYEQYF.